These 15 T cell receptor beta chains were all obtained from the same sample, sequenced in a study of identical twins. TCRdb recomputed calls from the 5' RACE reads with MiXCR, one row per CDR3 protein. Of some 250,000 distinct CDR3 sequences listed, roughly an eighth are singletons. This sample also belongs to another study, concerning yellow fever vaccine responses in identical twins.

Material for sequencing was memory (CD45RO+) T cells sorted from blood. The receptors shown here come from a woman aged 18 to 35 in good health.

This clonotype has at least ten counts. This chain uses TRBV29-1 with TRBJ2-7, with D perhaps TRBD2 (5 bases). Trimming left V 0 bases short and J 7 bases short, with 19 bases between. Germline CDR1 SQVTM, CDR2 ANQGSEA. The CDR3 runs 15 residues. The CDR3 coding sequence is TGCAGCGTTGAAGAGGACTCCCGGCAAGCTAAAGAGCAGTACTTC. Protein product: CSVEEDSRQAKEQYF.

DNA of the CDR3: TGCGCCAGCAGCCAAGAATTCAGGGGGCCTGATGAGCAGTTCTTC. Protein sequence: CASSQEFRGPDEQFF. The chain carries TRBV4-3 and TRBJ2-1; 8 nucleotides align to TRBD1. Germline values: CDR1 LGHNA, CDR2 YSLEER. The CDR3 runs 15 residues. Trimming removed 0 bases from V and 8 bases from J; junction bases left unmatched: 6.

This clonotype was observed a handful of times. As DNA, the CDR3 is TGTGCCAGCAGCCATACAGTTCTAAGCACAGATACGCAGTATTTT. It is translated as CASSHTVLSTDTQYF. The V and J genes are TRBV3-1 and TRBJ2-3; no firm D call. Germline V CDR1 and CDR2: LGHDT, YNNKEL (reference sequence). CDR3 length equals 15 residues. Trimming took off 3 bases at V and 0 bases at J, with 10 bases between the two ends.

The V and J genes are TRBV30 and TRBJ1-5; D not certain. Trimming removed 0 bases from V and 4 bases from J, with 10 bases in between. The germline V gene encodes CDR1 GTSNPN and CDR2 SVGIG (reference sequence). The CDR3 is made up of 14 amino acids. CDR3 DNA sequence: TGTGCCTGGAGTGTACGGGGAAGGAATCAGCCCCAGCATTTT. Amino acids: CAWSVRGRNQPQHF.

This clonotype was counted many times. This chain uses TRBV4-3 with TRBJ1-6, with D perhaps TRBD1 (5 bases). This CDR3 comprises 15 residues. The germline CDR1 and CDR2 sequences are LGHNA and YSLEER. The V and J ends lost 0 bases and 6 bases respectively, with 9 bases between them. This chain's CDR3 is CASSQDQGFNSPLHF. DNA of the CDR3: TGCGCCAGCAGCCAAGATCAGGGTTTTAATTCACCCCTCCACTTT.

This clonotype was seen repeatedly, ten times or more. CDR3 in DNA: TGTGCCAGCAGCCCTACCCCGGTGGGAGGCACAGATACGCAGTATTTT. Translation: CASSPTPVGGTDTQYF. The chain links TRBV5-5 to TRBJ2-3, with TRBD2 as a possible D gene (5 bases). Germline CDR1 is SGHKS and CDR2 is YYEKEE (reference sequence). This CDR3 has 16 residues. V lost 4 bases and J lost 1, with 16 bases in between.

The rearrangement uses TRBV15 and TRBJ2-5, with TRBD2 as a possible D gene (6 bases). Germline-derived CDR1 and CDR2 are LNHNV and YYDKDF (reference sequence). This CDR3 has 17 amino acids. Trimming took off 0 bases at V and 4 bases at J, with 18 bases between the two ends. The CDR3 region is CATSRDRRVVGGETQYF. DNA for the CDR3: TGTGCCACCAGCAGAGATCGGCGAGTGGTGGGGGGAGAGACCCAGTACTTC.

The chain carries TRBV7-2 and TRBJ2-1; D remains ambiguous. CDR3 size: 11 residues. V was cut by 4 bases and J by 8 bases, with 6 bases left in between. Germline V gene lookup returns CDR1 SGHTA and CDR2 FQGNSA. CDR3 region: CASSYNDEQFF. In nucleotides, the CDR3 is TGTGCCAGCAGCTATAATGATGAGCAGTTCTTC.

This clonotype has a count of ten or more. Here the CDR3 reads CASSQGTRGLADTQYF. Written as DNA, the CDR3 is TGCGCCAGCAGCCAGGGGACCCGAGGGTTAGCAGATACGCAGTATTTT. This chain joins TRBV4-1 and TRBJ2-3; D may correspond to TRBD1 or TRBD2 (5 bases each). Germline-derived CDR1 and CDR2 are MGHRA and YSYEKL. Deletions cut 3 bases from V and 4 bases from J, with 17 bases between. The CDR3 is made up of 16 amino acids.

This clonotype was recorded many times. The chain employs TRBV27 and TRBJ2-1; unclear D gene. This CDR3 comprises 13 residues. The germline CDR1 and CDR2 sequences are MNHEY and SMNVEV (reference sequence). Trimming removed 10 bases at V and 6 bases at J, with 16 bases between. CDR3 residues: CATAGGSINEQFF. The CDR3 coding sequence is TGTGCCACCGCCGGCGGCAGTATCAATGAGCAGTTCTTC.

In DNA form, the CDR3 reads TGTGCCAGCTCCCCGGGTGGGAGCTCTGGGGCCAACGTCCTGACTTTC. Translation gives CASSPGGSSGANVLTF. The chain combines TRBV6-4 with TRBJ2-6; tentative D call: TRBD2 (5 bases). Germline-derived CDR1 and CDR2 are MRHNA and SNTAGT. V lost 8 bases and J 0 bases, leaving 14 bases between the germline ends. The CDR3 runs 16 residues.

The chain carries TRBV7-8 and TRBJ1-1; D is perhaps TRBD1 (6 bases). Per the germline V gene, CDR1 is SGHVS and CDR2 is FQNEAQ. The CDR3 totals 18 residues. Deletions cut 2 bases from V and 0 bases from J, with 19 bases between. CDR3 sequence: CASSLFRTAFSMNTEAFF. The CDR3 nucleotides read TGTGCCAGCAGCTTATTTAGGACAGCCTTTTCCATGAACACTGAAGCTTTCTTT. The full variable domain, in which reference TRBV7-8 and TRBJ1-1 provide the parts outside the CDR3, is GAGVSQSPRYKVAKRGQDVALRCDPISGHVSLFWYQQALGQGPEFLTYFQNEAQLDKSGLPSDRFFAERPEGSVSTLKIQRTQQEDSAVYLCASSLFRTAFSMNTEAFFGQGTRLTVV.

This clonotype was detected only a few times. The chain uses TRBV20-1 and TRBJ2-7, with 9 positions matching TRBD2. After removal of 5 bases from V and 1 base from J, the junction contained 3 bases not matched to a gene. The germline V gene has CDR1 DFQATT and CDR2 SNEGSKA (reference sequence). The CDR3 contains 13 residues. In DNA, the CDR3 is TGCAGTGCTTGGACTAGCGTTTCCTACGAGCAGTACTTC. Translated, it gives CSAWTSVSYEQYF.

The table lists this clonotype with many counts. The chain couples TRBV30 to TRBJ2-1, with D uncertain. Germline V CDR1 and CDR2: GTSNPN, SVGIG (reference sequence). This CDR3 comprises 11 residues. V was cut by 7 bases and J by 4 bases, with 8 bases left in between. The CDR3: CAYTGYNEQFF. For the CDR3, the DNA is TGTGCCTATACCGGGTACAATGAGCAGTTCTTC.

The table lists this clonotype with a few counts. The V and J genes are TRBV14 and TRBJ2-7; 13 bases agree with TRBD2. There are 15 residues in the CDR3. Germline values: CDR1 SGHDN, CDR2 FVKESK. The trim removed 4 bases at V and 5 bases at J, leaving 5 bases unmatched. CDR3 residues: CASSRTSGSTHEQYF. CDR3 coding DNA: TGTGCCAGCAGCCGGACTAGCGGGAGTACCCACGAGCAGTACTTC. The whole variable domain, remainder taken from reference TRBV14 and TRBJ2-7, is EAGVTQFPSHSVIEKGQTVTLRCDPISGHDNLYWYRRVMGKEIKFLLHFVKESKQDESGMPNNRFLAERTGGTYSTLKVQPAELEDSGVYFCASSRTSGSTHEQYFGPGTRLTVT.